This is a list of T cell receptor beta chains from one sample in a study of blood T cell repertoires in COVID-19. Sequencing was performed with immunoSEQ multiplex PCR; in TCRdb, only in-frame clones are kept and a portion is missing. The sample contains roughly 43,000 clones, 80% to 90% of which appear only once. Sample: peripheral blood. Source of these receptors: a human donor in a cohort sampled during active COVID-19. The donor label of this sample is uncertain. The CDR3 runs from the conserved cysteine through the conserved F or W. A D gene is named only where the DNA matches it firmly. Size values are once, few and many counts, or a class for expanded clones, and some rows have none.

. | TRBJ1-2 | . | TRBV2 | TGTGCCAGCAGTGAATTGGGCAACTATGGCTACACCTTC | CASSELGNYGYTF
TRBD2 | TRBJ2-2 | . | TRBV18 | TGTGCCAGCTCACCAGGCGGGGGAGGCACCGGGGAGCTGTTTTTT | CASSPGGGGTGELFF
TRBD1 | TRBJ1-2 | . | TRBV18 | TGTGCCAGCTCACCCAGTGGGGACAGGGGGGCTAACTATGGCTACACCTTC | CASSPSGDRGANYGYTF
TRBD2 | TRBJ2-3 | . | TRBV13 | TGTGCCAGCAGCCCCGAGGAGCGGGGGAAACATACGCAGTATTTT | CASSPEERGKHTQYF
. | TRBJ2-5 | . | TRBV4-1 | TGCGCCAGCAGCCTCGGACATAGGACAGTCCAAGAGACCCAGTACTTC | CASSLGHRTVQETQYF
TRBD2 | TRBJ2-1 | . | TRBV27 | TGTGCCAGCAGTTCCCTACCAGCGGGGCCCTACAATGAGCAGTTCTTC | CASSSLPAGPYNEQFF
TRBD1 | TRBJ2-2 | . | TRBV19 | TGTGCCAGTGGGGCAGGGGGCACAATTAACACCGGGGAGCTGTTTTTT | CASGAGGTINTGELFF
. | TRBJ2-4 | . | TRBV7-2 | TGTGCCAGCAGCTCCCCGGACAATCTAGCCAAAAACATTCAGTACTTC | CASSSPDNLAKNIQYF
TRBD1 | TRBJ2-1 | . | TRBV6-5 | TGTGCCAGCAGCCCGACAGGGAGCTCCTACAATGAGCAGTTCTTC | CASSPTGSSYNEQFF
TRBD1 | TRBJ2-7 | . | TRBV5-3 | TGTGCCAGAAGCTTGGGTCGGGACAGGGTAAAGGACGAGCAGTACTTC | CARSLGRDRVKDEQYF
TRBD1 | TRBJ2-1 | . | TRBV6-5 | TGTGCCAGCAGTCTAGACAGGGGGCCCTACAATGAGCAGTTCTTC | CASSLDRGPYNEQFF
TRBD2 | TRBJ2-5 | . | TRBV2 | TGTGCCAGCAGTCGGACTAGCGGACAAGAGACCCAGTACTTC | CASSRTSGQETQYF
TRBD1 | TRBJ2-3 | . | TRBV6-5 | TGTGCCAGCAGTTCTCACAGGGGGCAGACAGATACGCAGTATTTT | CASSSHRGQTDTQYF
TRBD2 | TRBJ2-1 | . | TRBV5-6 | TGTGCCAGCAGCTTCGGGACTAGGGATGAGCAGTTCTTC | CASSFGTRDEQFF
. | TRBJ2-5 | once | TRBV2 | TGTGCCAGCATTTTGACAGGAGCCCAAGAGACCCAGTACTTC | CASILTGAQETQYF
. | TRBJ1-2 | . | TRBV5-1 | TGCGCCAGCAGCCGTACCGAGTCAGGGGCATCCTATGGCTACACCTTC | CASSRTESGASYGYTF
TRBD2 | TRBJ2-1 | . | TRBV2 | TGTGCCAGCAGGCCCAATAGACTAGCGGGGGGGGATGAGCAGTTCTTC | CASRPNRLAGGDEQFF
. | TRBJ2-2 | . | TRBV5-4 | TGTGCCAGCAGCGGTTGGGCGGGGCCTTTGAACACCGGGGAGCTGTTTTTT | CASSGWAGPLNTGELFF
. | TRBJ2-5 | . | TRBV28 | TGTGCCAGCAGTCAGTGGAGGGACCAAGAGACCCAGTACTTC | CASSQWRDQETQYF
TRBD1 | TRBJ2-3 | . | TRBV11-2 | TGTGCCAGCAGCTTAACAGGGGCAGGTAGCACAGATACGCAGTATTTT | CASSLTGAGSTDTQYF
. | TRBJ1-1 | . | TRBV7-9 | TGTGCCAGCAGCTCAACCCCGTGGCCGAACACTGAAGCTTTCTTT | CASSSTPWPNTEAFF
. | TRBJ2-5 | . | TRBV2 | TGTGCCAGCGGTCCAAGGGGAGGGACCCAGTACTTC | CASGPRGGTQYF
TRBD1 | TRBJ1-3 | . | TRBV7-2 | TGTGCCAGCAGCGCGGGACAGACCTCTGGAAACACCATATATTTT | CASSAGQTSGNTIYF
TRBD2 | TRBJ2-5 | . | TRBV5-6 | TGTGCCAGCAGCCCATGGGGACTAGCGGGGGGGCAGACCCAGTACTTC | CASSPWGLAGGQTQYF
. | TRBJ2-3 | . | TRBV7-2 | TGTGCCAGCAGCCCCGGACTGACGCCAGATACGCAGTATTTT | CASSPGLTPDTQYF
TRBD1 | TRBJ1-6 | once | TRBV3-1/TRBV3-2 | TGTGCCAGCAGCCCGACAGGGGGGAGCTCCTATAATTCACCCCTCCACTTT | CASSPTGGSSYNSPLHF
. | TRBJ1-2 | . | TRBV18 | TGTGCCAGCTCACCAGGGGACATAAACTATGGCTACACCTTC | CASSPGDINYGYTF
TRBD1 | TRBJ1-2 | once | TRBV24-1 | TGTGCCACCAGTGGCGAGACAGGGCTTGGTGGCTACACCTTC | CATSGETGLGGYTF
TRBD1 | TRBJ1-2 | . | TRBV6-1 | TGTGCCAGCAGTGAAAGGGACAGCGCTAACTATGGCTACACCTTC | CASSERDSANYGYTF
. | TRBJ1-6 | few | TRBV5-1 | TGCGCCAGCAGCTTGTCGCAGGGGAATTCACCCCTCCACTTT | CASSLSQGNSPLHF
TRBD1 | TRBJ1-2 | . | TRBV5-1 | TGCGCCAGCAGCGGGACAGGGACGGGCTACACCTTC | CASSGTGTGYTF
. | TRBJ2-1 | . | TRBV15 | TGTGCCACCAGCAGAGGGAAGCAGGAAAGCTCCTACAATGAGCAGTTCTTC | CATSRGKQESSYNEQFF
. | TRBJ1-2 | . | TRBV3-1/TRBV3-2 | TGTGCCAGCACCCAGCAAGGGGCCGCTAACTATGGCTACACCTTC | CASTQQGAANYGYTF
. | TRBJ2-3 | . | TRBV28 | TGTGCCAGTAATCGTCCTAGCACAGATACGCAGTATTTT | CASNRPSTDTQYF
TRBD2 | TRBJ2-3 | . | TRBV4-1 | TGCGCCAGCAGCCAGGGTGGGGGGGTATACACAGATACGCAGTATTTT | CASSQGGGVYTDTQYF
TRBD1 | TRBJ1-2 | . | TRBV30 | TGTGCCTGGAGTATGGGACAGTTCAACTATGGCTACACCTTC | CAWSMGQFNYGYTF
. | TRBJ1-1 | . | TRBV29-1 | TGCAGCGTTACGGGGGGCGGTGACACTGAAGCTTTCTTT | CSVTGGGDTEAFF
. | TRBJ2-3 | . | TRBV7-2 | TGTGCCAGCAGCTTAGTTTGGGGCGACACAGATACGCAGTATTTT | CASSLVWGDTDTQYF
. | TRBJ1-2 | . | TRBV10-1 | TGCGCCATCCCGGTTGATTCTAGGAGTGGCTACACCTTC | CAIPVDSRSGYTF
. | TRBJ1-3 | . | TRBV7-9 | TGTGCCAGCAGCTTAGCACAGGGTAGCTCTGGAAACACCATATATTTT | CASSLAQGSSGNTIYF
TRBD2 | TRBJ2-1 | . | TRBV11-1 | TGTGCCAGCAGCTTAACTAGCGGGCAATACAATGAGCAGTTCTTC | CASSLTSGQYNEQFF
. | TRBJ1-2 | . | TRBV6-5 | TGTGCCAGCAGTTACTCCGACAGGCCCTATGGCTACACCTTC | CASSYSDRPYGYTF
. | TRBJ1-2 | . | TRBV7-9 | TGTGCCAGCAGCCCGGGGGGGAGAGATGGCTACACCTTC | CASSPGGRDGYTF
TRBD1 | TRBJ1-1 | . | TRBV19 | TGTGCCAGTAACAGGGGGGGGCTGACTGAAGCTTTCTTT | CASNRGGLTEAFF
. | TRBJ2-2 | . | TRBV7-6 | TGTGCCAGCAGCTTACTGAGGCAGGGACTCACCGGGGAGCTGTTTTTT | CASSLLRQGLTGELFF
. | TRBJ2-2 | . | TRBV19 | TGTGCCAGTAGTTCCGAACTAGTCAAGGAGCTGTTTTTT | CASSSELVKELFF
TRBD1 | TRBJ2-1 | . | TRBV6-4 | TGTGCCAGCAGTGACCAAGCGACAGGGGGCTTGAATGAGCAGTTCTTC | CASSDQATGGLNEQFF
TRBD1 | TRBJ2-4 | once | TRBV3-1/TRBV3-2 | TGTGCCAGCAGCCAGACCCTTCTCGAGACAGGGGCTAAAAACATTCAGTACTTC | CASSQTLLETGAKNIQYF
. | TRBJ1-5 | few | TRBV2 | TGTGCCAGCAGTGACCCAGGGGGCAATCAGCCCCAGCATTTT | CASSDPGGNQPQHF
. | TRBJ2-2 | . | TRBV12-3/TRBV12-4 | TGTGCCAGCAGTTTATCGCAGACCGGGGAGCTGTTTTTT | CASSLSQTGELFF
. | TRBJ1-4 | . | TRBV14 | TGTGCCAGCAGCCAATTCGGGGGGGATGAAAAACTGTTTTTT | CASSQFGGDEKLFF
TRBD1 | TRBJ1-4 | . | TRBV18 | TGTGCCAGCTCACCCTGGGGACAGCCCAATGAAAAACTGTTTTTT | CASSPWGQPNEKLFF